Shown below are 20 T cell receptor beta chains from a single sample sequenced in a study of blood T cell repertoires in COVID-19. Sequenced by immunoSEQ multiplex PCR; TCRdb stores in-frame clones only, minus some. In the table there are over 150,000 clones, more than 60% of which are singletons. Sample: peripheral blood. The origin of the receptors is a man in his 70s with acute or convalescent COVID-19.

This clone was seen more than once but under ten times. The chain uses TRBV4-1 and TRBJ2-2, with a possible D match to TRBD1 (6 bases). The CDR3 has 16 residues. V shed 4 bases and J shed 0 bases, with 12 bases lying between them. Germline V CDR1 and CDR2: MGHRA, YSYEKL. Written as DNA, the CDR3 is TGCGCCAGCAGCCCTTTGGACAGAACGAACACCGGGGAGCTGTTTTTT. Protein: CASSPLDRTNTGELFF.

This clone is a singleton in its sample. This chain uses TRBV6-6 with TRBJ2-7; TRBD2 might be the D (5 bases). This CDR3 contains 11 residues. V shed 1 base and J shed 11 bases, with 9 bases lying between them. The germline V gene encodes CDR1 MNHNY and CDR2 SVGAGI (reference sequence). The CDR3 DNA reads TGTGCCAGCAGTTACTTCGGGGATAAGTACTTC. Its protein product is CASSYFGDKYF.

There are a few counts of this clone. The chain uses TRBV7-8 and TRBJ1-6, with D possibly being TRBD1 (5 bases). Germline V gene data show CDR1 as SGHVS and CDR2 as FQNEAQ. This CDR3 comprises 15 residues. The ends were cut back, 5 bases at V and 8 bases at J, with 16 bases in the middle. CDR3 in DNA: TGTGCCAGCAGCGGGGGGAACGGGAAGGATTCACCCCTCCACTTT. Translating it yields CASSGGNGKDSPLHF.

J is TRBJ2-1 and V is TRBV12-5; 9 bases are a match to TRBD1. V lost 5 bases to trimming and J lost 6 bases; unmatched junction nucleotides: 17. The CDR3 covers 18 residues. CDR1 is LGHNT and CDR2 is FRNRAP in the germline V gene. Written as DNA, the CDR3 is TGTGCTAGTGGTACCGGCGGGACAGGGACATTTCGCGTCAATGAGCAGTTCTTC. Translating gives CASGTGGTGTFRVNEQFF. Drawing the rest from reference TRBV12-5 and TRBJ2-1, the complete variable domain is DARVTQTPRHKVTEMGQEVTMRCQPILGHNTVFWYRQTMMQGLELLAYFRNRAPLDDSGMPKDRFSAEMPDATLATLKIQPSEPRDSAVYFCASGTGGTGTFRVNEQFFGPGTRLTVL.

This chain joins TRBV7-2 and TRBJ2-5; TRBD2 matches 9 bases. V shed 3 bases and J 3 bases; nucleotides not matched to a gene: 2. The CDR3 contains 14 residues. Germline V lookup: CDR1 SGHTA, CDR2 FQGNSA. In DNA, the CDR3 is TGTGCCAGCAGCTTTCAGCGGGGGGAAGAGACCCAGTACTTC. Protein product: CASSFQRGEETQYF.

The chain is built from TRBV7-3 and TRBJ2-7; 9 bases agree with TRBD1. The germline gives CDR1 SGHTA, CDR2 FQGTGA. CDR3 length: 14 residues. J gave up 5 bases and V 4 bases, and 6 bases lay outside the gene matches. The CDR3 region is CASSSGTGINEQYF. In nucleotides, the CDR3 is TGTGCCAGCAGCTCCGGGACAGGGATCAACGAGCAGTACTTC.

V is TRBV6-6 and J is TRBJ1-5, with TRBD1 identical over 7 bases. Per the germline V gene, CDR1 is MNHNY and CDR2 is SVGAGI (reference sequence). J lost 0 bases, V lost 2 bases, and 1 base had no gene match. This CDR3 is built from 15 residues. The CDR3 region is CASSYTGVSNQPQHF. In DNA, the CDR3 is TGTGCCAGCAGTTACACAGGGGTTAGCAATCAGCCCCAGCATTTT.

This clone was picked up a small number of times. The V and J genes are TRBV5-1 and TRBJ2-7, with a tentative D call TRBD1 (5 bases). Germline CDR1 is SGHRS and CDR2 is YFSETQ. CDR3 length: 12 amino acids. V lost 4 bases, J lost 3 bases, and 8 bases lay in between. CDR3 sequence (DNA): TGCGCCAGCAGCAAGACAGACTACGAGCAGTACTTC. Encoded protein: CASSKTDYEQYF.

This clone has more than one count but fewer than ten. Other DNA sequences within the sample encode an identical CDR3. The chain links TRBV5-1 to TRBJ2-3, with a weak D call TRBD1 (6 bases). Germline V lookup: CDR1 SGHRS, CDR2 YFSETQ. Trimming took off 0 bases at V and 3 bases at J, with 8 bases between the two ends. The CDR3 is made up of 14 amino acids. As DNA, the CDR3 is TGCGCCAGCAGCTTGGATCAGGGGACAGATACGCAGTATTTT. Amino acid sequence: CASSLDQGTDTQYF.

A few counts support this clone. The chain combines TRBV24-1 with TRBJ1-2; perhaps TRBD1 as D (6 bases). The CDR3 totals 14 residues. V was shortened by 3 bases and J by 7 bases, with 14 bases between the two germline ends. The germline V gene has CDR1 KGHDR and CDR2 SFDVKD. The CDR3 spells CATSDRTARTGYTF. DNA of the CDR3: TGTGCCACCAGTGATCGGACAGCCCGGACTGGCTACACCTTC.

This clone appeared once. This chain uses TRBV6-6 with TRBJ1-2, with D perhaps TRBD1 (6 bases). This CDR3 has 14 amino acids. Germline CDR1 and CDR2: MNHNY and SVGAGI (reference sequence). V was pared by 0 bases and J by 5 bases, with 10 bases between. The CDR3 coding sequence is TGTGCCAGCAGTTACTCGAATCAGGGGTATGGCTACACCTTC. This codes for CASSYSNQGYGYTF.

The chain combines TRBV5-1 with TRBJ2-7; possibly TRBD2 for D (6 bases). The V and J ends lost 2 bases and 2 bases respectively, with 11 bases between them. From germline, CDR1 is SGHRS and CDR2 YFSETQ. There are 14 residues in the CDR3. The CDR3 DNA is TGCGCCAGCAGCTTCGGGGGAGAGCCCTACGAGCAGTACTTC. Translation: CASSFGGEPYEQYF.

The rearrangement joins TRBV5-6 to TRBJ1-1; D may be TRBD1 (5 bases). Trimming removed 2 bases at V and 0 bases at J, with 11 bases between. The CDR3 covers 15 residues. From germline, CDR1 is SGHDT and CDR2 YYEEEE. CDR3 loop: CASSLYRLMNTEAFF. The CDR3 DNA sequence: TGTGCCAGCAGCTTATACAGGCTTATGAACACTGAAGCTTTCTTT.

This chain joins TRBV18 and TRBJ1-3, with TRBD1 identical over 10 bases. V gave up 3 bases and J gave up 1 base; unmatched junction bases: 3. The CDR3 is made up of 16 amino acids. The germline gives CDR1 KGHSH, CDR2 LQKENI. CDR3 in DNA: TGTGCCAGCTCACCCCGGACAGGGGGATCTGGAAACACCATATATTTT. Protein sequence: CASSPRTGGSGNTIYF. Combining the CDR3 with reference TRBV18 and TRBJ1-3 gives the whole variable domain NAGVMQNPRHLVRRRGQEARLRCSPMKGHSHVYWYRQLPEEGLKFMVYLQKENIIDESGMPKERFSAEFPKEGPSILRIQQVVRGDSAAYFCASSPRTGGSGNTIYFGEGSWLTVV.

The CDR3 DNA follows: TGTGCCAGCAGTTACTCCAGGCTAGCGGTGATCTACGAGCAGTACTTC. The encoded protein is CASSYSRLAVIYEQYF. The chain is built from TRBV6-2 or TRBV6-3 and TRBJ2-7; TRBD2 matches 7 bases. J lost 3 bases, V lost 0 bases, and 8 bases had no gene match. CDR1 MNHEY and CDR2 SVGEGT come from the germline V gene. There are 16 residues in the CDR3.

The J gene is TRBJ2-7, the V gene TRBV3-1 (or the pseudogene TRBV3-2); TRBD2 agrees at 11 bases. Germline assignment: CDR1 LGHDT and CDR2 YNNKEL (reference sequence). Trimming at V came to 3 bases and at J to 2 bases, leaving 6 bases not matched to a gene. The CDR3 contains 16 residues. The CDR3 spells CASSQGLAGGPYEQYF. The DNA of the CDR3 is TGTGCCAGCAGCCAGGGGCTAGCGGGGGGTCCCTACGAGCAGTACTTC.

This clone occurred a few times. V is TRBV5-1 and J is TRBJ2-6; 8 bases fit TRBD1. The V segment lost 0 bases and the J segment 3 bases; nucleotides outside the gene matches: 5. The V gene's germline CDR1 is SGHRS and CDR2 YFSETQ. This CDR3 is built from 17 residues. The CDR3 loop is CASSLVLTGGGANVLTF. CDR3 coding DNA: TGCGCCAGCAGCTTGGTCTTAACAGGGGGTGGGGCCAACGTCCTGACTTTC.

The chain joins TRBV7-9 to TRBJ1-2; D perhaps matches TRBD1 (6 bases). Germline CDR1 and CDR2: SEHNR and FQNEAQ (reference sequence). This CDR3 is built from 15 residues. Trimming took off 1 base at V and 6 bases at J, with 15 bases between the two ends. The CDR3 is CASSLGYREGNGYTF. The CDR3, as DNA: TGTGCCAGCAGCTTAGGGTACAGGGAGGGTAATGGCTACACCTTC.

The chain employs TRBV2 and TRBJ1-2, with 7 bases that match TRBD1. CDR3 length: 13 residues. The junction had 6 bases not matched to a gene; V was cut back by 8 bases and J by 3 bases. The germline V gene has CDR1 SNHLY and CDR2 FYNNEI. The CDR3 loop reads CASPKGGDYGYTF. The CDR3 bases are TGTGCCAGCCCTAAAGGGGGCGACTATGGCTACACCTTC.

V gene TRBV7-9 combines with J gene TRBJ2-3, with D possibly being TRBD2 (5 bases). The CDR3 sequence is 16 residues long. Germline-derived CDR1 and CDR2 are SEHNR and FQNEAQ (reference sequence). V was shortened by 0 bases and J by 6 bases, with 16 bases between the two germline ends. The CDR3 sequence is CASSLAETPPGDTQYF. As DNA, the CDR3 is TGTGCCAGCAGCTTAGCCGAAACTCCCCCGGGGGATACGCAGTATTTT.